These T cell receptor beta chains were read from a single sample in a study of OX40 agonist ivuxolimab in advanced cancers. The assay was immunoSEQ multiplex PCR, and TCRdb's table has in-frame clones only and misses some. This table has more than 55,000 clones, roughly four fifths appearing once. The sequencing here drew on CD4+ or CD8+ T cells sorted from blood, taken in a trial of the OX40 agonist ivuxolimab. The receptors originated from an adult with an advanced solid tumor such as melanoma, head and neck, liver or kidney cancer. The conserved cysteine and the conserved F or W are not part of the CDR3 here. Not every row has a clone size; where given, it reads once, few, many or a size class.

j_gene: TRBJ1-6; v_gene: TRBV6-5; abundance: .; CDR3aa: ASSRQGANSPLH
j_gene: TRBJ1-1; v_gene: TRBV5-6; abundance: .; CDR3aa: ASSLWASKAF
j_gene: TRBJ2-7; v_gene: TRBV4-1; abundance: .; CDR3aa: ASSQYPGQSYEQY
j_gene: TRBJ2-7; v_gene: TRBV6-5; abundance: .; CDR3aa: ASSYGLSSYEQY
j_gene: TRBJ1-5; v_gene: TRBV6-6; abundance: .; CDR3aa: ASSYWEAQPQH
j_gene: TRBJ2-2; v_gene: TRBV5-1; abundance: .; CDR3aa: ASSLQTSGQLANTGELF
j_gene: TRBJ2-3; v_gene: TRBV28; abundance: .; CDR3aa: ASRPSGGDYTDTQY
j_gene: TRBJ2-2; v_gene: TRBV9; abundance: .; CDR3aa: ASSVWRDTGELF
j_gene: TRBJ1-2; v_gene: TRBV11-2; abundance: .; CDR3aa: ASSLGPRENYGYT
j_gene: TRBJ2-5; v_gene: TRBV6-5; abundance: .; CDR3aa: ASSYADRAETQY
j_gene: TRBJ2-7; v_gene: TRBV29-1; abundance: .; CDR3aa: SVQTSGNYEQY
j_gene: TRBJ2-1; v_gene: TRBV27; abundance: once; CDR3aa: ASSFVGYNEQF
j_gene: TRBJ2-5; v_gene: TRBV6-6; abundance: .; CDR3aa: ASSAGVGQIQETQY
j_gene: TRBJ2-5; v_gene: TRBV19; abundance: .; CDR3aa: ASSDPPRGGETQY
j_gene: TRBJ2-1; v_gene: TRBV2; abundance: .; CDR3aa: ASSAQF
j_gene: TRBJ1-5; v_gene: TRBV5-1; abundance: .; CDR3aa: ASSWDRAGDPQH